Shown below are 28 T cell receptor beta chains from a single sample sequenced in a study of shared clonotypes between healthy human individuals. Here immunoSEQ multiplex PCR was the method, and the copy in TCRdb shows in-frame clones only, minus some. The table has under 2,000,000 clones, 85% to 95% seen once. CD8 cells classed as naive were CD45RO-negative and positively selected for CCR7, excluding terminally differentiated effector memory CD45RA+ cells. The specimen was naive CD8+ T cells sorted from blood. All receptors derive from a man aged 18 to 29 in good health.

This CDR3 is CASSFVSGNTEAFF. In DNA, the CDR3 is TGTGCCAGCAGCTTCGTTTCGGGTAACACTGAAGCTTTCTTT. The chain employs TRBV5-4 and TRBJ1-1; no clear D gene. Germline loops: CDR1 SGHNT, CDR2 YYREEE (reference sequence). Trimming removed 2 bases from V and 2 bases from J, with 10 bases in between. This CDR3 is built from 14 residues.

The chain couples TRBV25-1 to TRBJ2-2, with D possibly matching TRBD1 (6 bases). Trimming pared 2 bases from V and 6 bases from J, leaving 13 bases between. Germline values: CDR1 MGHDK, CDR2 SYGVNS. The CDR3 totals 15 residues. The CDR3 region is CASSELDSVAGELFF. The CDR3 region has the DNA TGTGCCAGCAGTGAACTGGACAGCGTTGCCGGGGAGCTGTTTTTT.

This CDR3 reads CAWNDGVRTETQYF. The CDR3 DNA is TGTGCCTGGAACGATGGGGTGCGTACAGAGACCCAGTACTTC. The J gene is TRBJ2-5, the V gene TRBV30, with D unresolved. Trimming took off 4 bases at V and 4 bases at J, with 16 bases between the two ends. The CDR3 is 14 amino acids. Germline lookup yields CDR1 GTSNPN and CDR2 SVGIG (reference sequence).

The rearrangement links TRBV5-1 to TRBJ2-3, with D maybe TRBD2 (6 bases). Trimming removed 0 bases from V and 2 bases from J, with 10 bases in between. This CDR3 has 15 amino acids. CDR1 SGHRS and CDR2 YFSETQ come from the germline V gene. The CDR3 reads CASSLVGGTTDTQYF. DNA of the CDR3: TGCGCCAGCAGCTTGGTTGGGGGGACCACAGATACGCAGTATTTT.

This clone is a singleton in its sample. The chain links TRBV27 to TRBJ2-1; 7 nucleotides align to TRBD2. The ends lost 2 bases at V and 0 bases at J; junction bases unmatched: 7. The CDR3 extends over 17 amino acids. Germline V lookup: CDR1 MNHEY, CDR2 SMNVEV (reference sequence). The CDR3 bases are TGTGCCAGCAGTTTACCGACTAGCCGTAGCTCCTACAATGAGCAGTTCTTC. It is translated as CASSLPTSRSSYNEQFF.

V usage is TRBV29-1 and J usage is TRBJ2-3, with D maybe TRBD2 (5 bases). The CDR3 covers 12 residues. The V end lost 5 bases, the J end lost 4 bases, and 10 bases lay between the germline ends. Germline V gene lookup returns CDR1 SQVTM and CDR2 ANQGSEA. In DNA form, the CDR3 reads TGCAGCGTTAGAGGGAATCCAGATACGCAGTATTTT. Translated: CSVRGNPDTQYF.

The genes are TRBV10-2 and TRBJ1-1, with D hard to call. The CDR3 has 12 amino acids. Per the germline V gene, CDR1 is WSHSY and CDR2 is SAAADI. The V end was cut by 5 bases, the J end by 1 base, with 5 bases between. The CDR3: CASSLGNTEAFF. The CDR3 region has the DNA TGCGCCAGCAGTCTAGGGAACACTGAAGCTTTCTTT.

J is TRBJ2-1 and V is TRBV6-6; D is tentatively TRBD1 or TRBD2 (5 bases each). With 2 bases removed from V and 11 bases from J, the gap between germline ends came to 7 bases. This CDR3 has 11 amino acids. Germline V gene sequence: CDR1 MNHNY, CDR2 SVGAGI (reference sequence). Written as DNA, the CDR3 is TGTGCCAGCAGTTACGGGGACCAGCAGTTCTTC. Translated: CASSYGDQQFF.

The chain employs TRBV7-9 and TRBJ1-5; D ambiguous. Trimming pared 1 base from V and 2 bases from J, leaving 9 bases between. The CDR3 is 15 residues long. Germline V gene data show CDR1 as SEHNR and CDR2 as FQNEAQ (reference sequence). The CDR3 nucleotides are TGTGCCAGCAGCTTAGAGGCCGGTGGCAATCAGCCCCAGCATTTT. This translates into CASSLEAGGNQPQHF.

This chain links TRBV29-1 with TRBJ2-7; D tentatively reads TRBD1 or TRBD2 (5 bases each). The CDR3 contains 13 residues. Germline V lookup: CDR1 SQVTM, CDR2 ANQGSEA. V lost 4 bases to trimming and J lost 2 bases, with 12 bases between them. The CDR3 reads CSVARDGAYEQYF. Here the CDR3 DNA reads TGCAGCGTTGCCCGGGACGGTGCCTACGAGCAGTACTTC.

The chain links TRBV30 to TRBJ2-7, with a weak D call TRBD2 (6 bases). The CDR3 consists of 13 residues. Germline CDR1 and CDR2: GTSNPN and SVGIG (reference sequence). V shed 5 bases and J shed 0 bases, with 11 bases lying between them. The CDR3 DNA follows: TGTGCCTGGGGAGGGCCACGCTCCTACGAGCAGTACTTC. Its protein product is CAWGGPRSYEQYF. The variable domain in full, completed from reference TRBV30 and TRBJ2-7, reads SQTIHQWPATLVQPVGSPLSLECTVEGTSNPNLYWYRQAAGRGLQLLFYSVGIGQISSEVPQNLSASRPQDRQFILSSKKLLLSDSGFYLCAWGGPRSYEQYFGPGTRLTVT.

This clone was detected only once. The chain is built from TRBV4-1 and TRBJ2-1; 13 nucleotides align to TRBD2. Germline loops: CDR1 MGHRA, CDR2 YSYEKL. CDR3 length: 16 residues. V was clipped by 2 bases and J by 13 bases; unmatched bases: 11. The CDR3 region is CASSQFTGLAGVPQFF. The CDR3 DNA reads as TGCGCCAGCAGCCAATTTACCGGACTAGCGGGAGTGCCCCAGTTCTTC.

J is TRBJ2-1 and V is TRBV5-1; 11 nucleotides agree with TRBD1. This CDR3 contains 17 residues. Germline values: CDR1 SGHRS, CDR2 YFSETQ. V lost 6 bases and J lost 1; bases outside the gene matches: 9. The CDR3 region is CASTAGQGVRSYNEQFF. The CDR3 bases are TGCGCCAGCACTGCGGGACAGGGGGTGAGGTCCTACAATGAGCAGTTCTTC. The full variable domain, rest sourced from reference TRBV5-1 and TRBJ2-1, is KAGVTQTPRYLIKTRGQQVTLSCSPISGHRSVSWYQQTPGQGLQFLFEYFSETQRNKGNFPGRFSGRQFSNSRSEMNVSTLELGDSALYLCASTAGQGVRSYNEQFFGPGTRLTVL.

CDR3 residues: CASGHGQGNQPQHF. In DNA form, the CDR3 reads TGTGCTAGTGGCCACGGACAGGGCAATCAGCCCCAGCATTTT. The chain recombines TRBV12-5 with TRBJ1-5, with 7 nucleotides matching TRBD1. The CDR3 runs 14 residues. The trim removed 6 bases at V and 2 bases at J, leaving 4 bases unmatched. The V gene's germline CDR1 is LGHNT and CDR2 FRNRAP.

As DNA, the CDR3 is TGTGCCTGGAGTCCAACCGCGAACACTGAAGCTTTCTTT. Translation gives CAWSPTANTEAFF. V gene TRBV30 combines with J gene TRBJ1-1; no reliable D call. The CDR3 has 13 residues. V was clipped by 2 bases and J by 1 base, with 8 bases between them. From germline, CDR1 is GTSNPN and CDR2 SVGIG (reference sequence).

This rearrangement joins TRBV30 to TRBJ2-1; perhaps TRBD1 as D (5 bases). The V end was cut by 0 bases, the J end by 5 bases, with 14 bases between. Germline V gene sequence: CDR1 GTSNPN, CDR2 SVGIG (reference sequence). This CDR3 is 15 amino acids long. The CDR3 is CAWSVIGLGDNEQFF. CDR3 DNA sequence: TGTGCCTGGAGTGTAATTGGGCTAGGGGACAATGAGCAGTTCTTC.

The V and J genes are TRBV7-2 and TRBJ2-5; the D is unclear. The V end lost 0 bases, the J end lost 13 bases, and 24 bases lay between the germline ends. The CDR3 has 16 residues. Germline V gene sequence: CDR1 SGHTA, CDR2 FQGNSA. The CDR3 sequence: CASSLAVGYGLRPTYF. The CDR3 DNA reads as TGTGCCAGCAGCTTAGCGGTAGGGTACGGTCTGCGACCTACGTACTTC.

This clone was counted a single time. This chain connects TRBV10-2 to TRBJ2-7; TRBD1 is a possible D gene (6 bases). The germline V gene encodes CDR1 WSHSY and CDR2 SAAADI. CDR3 length: 12 amino acids. V was pared by 8 bases and J by 4 bases, with 12 bases between. CDR3 in amino acids: CASGRGGYEQYF. The CDR3 nucleotides read TGCGCCAGCGGGAGAGGGGGATACGAGCAGTACTTC.

As concerns this clone: Other DNA sequences from this sample encode an identical CDR3 as well. The V and J genes are TRBV7-9 and TRBJ2-7; 10 bases match TRBD1. CDR1 and CDR2 from the germline V gene are SEHNR and FQNEAQ (reference sequence). This CDR3 is built from 15 residues. V gave up 5 bases and J gave up 2 bases; unmatched junction bases: 6. CDR3 nucleotide sequence: TGTGCCAGCAGCAGGGACAGGGGCCTAACCTACGAGCAGTACTTC. It yields the protein CASSRDRGLTYEQYF.

The chain employs TRBV30 and TRBJ1-1, with D tentatively TRBD1 (6 bases). Germline V gene sequence: CDR1 GTSNPN, CDR2 SVGIG (reference sequence). Trimming took 0 bases from V and 7 from J, leaving 9 bases between them. The CDR3 loop spans 12 amino acids. CDR3 sequence (DNA): TGTGCCTGGAGTGTGGACAGTTATGAAGCTTTCTTT. Translation gives CAWSVDSYEAFF.

The rearrangement links TRBV6-6 to TRBJ2-7; D not resolved. The V gene lost 3 bases and the J gene lost 2 bases, with 5 bases spanning the gap. Germline CDR1 is MNHNY and CDR2 is SVGAGI (reference sequence). CDR3 length: 12 residues. The chain's CDR3 is CASSYDPYEQYF. Here the CDR3 DNA reads TGTGCCAGCAGTTATGACCCCTACGAGCAGTACTTC.

The chain has TRBV4-3 and TRBJ2-7, with D perhaps matching TRBD1 (6 bases). V lost 5 bases and J 2 bases, leaving 13 bases between the germline ends. Germline CDR1 and CDR2: LGHNA and YSLEER. This CDR3 comprises 14 residues. The CDR3 sequence is CASSADSSTYEQYF. CDR3 sequence (DNA): TGCGCCAGCAGCGCGGACAGTTCAACCTACGAGCAGTACTTC.

The rearrangement joins TRBV5-1 to TRBJ1-3; D uncertain. Looked up from germline, CDR1 is SGHRS and CDR2 is YFSETQ. The V end lost 6 bases, the J end lost 3 bases, and 10 bases lay between the germline ends. This CDR3 comprises 13 residues. CDR3 amino acids: CASKVLGGNTIYF. CDR3 bases: TGCGCCAGCAAGGTTCTTGGTGGAAACACCATATATTTT. The entire variable domain, with the rest obtained from reference TRBV5-1 and TRBJ1-3, is as follows: KAGVTQTPRYLIKTRGQQVTLSCSPISGHRSVSWYQQTPGQGLQFLFEYFSETQRNKGNFPGRFSGRQFSNSRSEMNVSTLELGDSALYLCASKVLGGNTIYFGEGSWLTVV.

The V gene is TRBV6-1, the J gene TRBJ2-7; a weak D match, TRBD1 (6 bases). V lost 8 bases to trimming and J lost 2 bases, with 19 bases between them. Germline V gene lookup returns CDR1 MNHNS and CDR2 SASEGT. There are 15 residues in the CDR3. The CDR3 nucleotides read TGTGCCAGCGTTGAGGGTCAGGGGAGTACCTACGAGCAGTACTTC. Protein sequence: CASVEGQGSTYEQYF.

This chain joins TRBV10-3 and TRBJ1-2; 7 nucleotides agree with TRBD1. The germline CDR1 and CDR2 sequences are ENHRY and SYGVKD. The CDR3 length is 14 residues. Trimming cost V 3 bases and J 4 bases; bases outside gene matches: 5. The CDR3 here is CAISEDRAGYGYTF. DNA for the CDR3: TGTGCCATCAGTGAAGACAGGGCCGGCTATGGCTACACCTTC.

This clone has a single count. The rearrangement links TRBV30 to TRBJ2-5, with 8 positions matching TRBD2. The CDR3 has 16 residues. With 1 base clipped from V and 1 base from J, the junction kept 8 bases outside the gene matches. CDR1 is GTSNPN, CDR2 SVGIG, per germline (reference sequence). CDR3 sequence: CAWSGSGGTFQETQYF. The CDR3 DNA reads as TGTGCCTGGAGTGGAAGCGGGGGAACCTTCCAAGAGACCCAGTACTTC.

The J gene is TRBJ2-1, the V gene TRBV6-6; no clear D. V was pared by 4 bases and J by 8 bases, with 15 bases between. The CDR3 sequence is 14 residues long. CDR1 is MNHNY and CDR2 is SVGAGI in the germline V gene (reference sequence). CDR3 sequence reads: CASSLRPERYEQFF. The CDR3 DNA is TGTGCCAGCAGTTTAAGACCAGAACGGTATGAGCAGTTCTTC.

Details on this clone: Other DNA sequences in this sample translate to the same CDR3. The chain couples TRBV5-6 to TRBJ2-1, with 11 bases aligning to TRBD1. CDR1 and CDR2 from the germline V gene are SGHDT and YYEEEE. This CDR3 has 14 amino acids. Unmatched junction bases numbered 2, after V lost 2 bases and J lost 7 bases. In DNA form, the CDR3 reads TGTGCCAGCAGCTTCGGGACAGGGGGTAATGAGCAGTTCTTC. It translates to CASSFGTGGNEQFF.